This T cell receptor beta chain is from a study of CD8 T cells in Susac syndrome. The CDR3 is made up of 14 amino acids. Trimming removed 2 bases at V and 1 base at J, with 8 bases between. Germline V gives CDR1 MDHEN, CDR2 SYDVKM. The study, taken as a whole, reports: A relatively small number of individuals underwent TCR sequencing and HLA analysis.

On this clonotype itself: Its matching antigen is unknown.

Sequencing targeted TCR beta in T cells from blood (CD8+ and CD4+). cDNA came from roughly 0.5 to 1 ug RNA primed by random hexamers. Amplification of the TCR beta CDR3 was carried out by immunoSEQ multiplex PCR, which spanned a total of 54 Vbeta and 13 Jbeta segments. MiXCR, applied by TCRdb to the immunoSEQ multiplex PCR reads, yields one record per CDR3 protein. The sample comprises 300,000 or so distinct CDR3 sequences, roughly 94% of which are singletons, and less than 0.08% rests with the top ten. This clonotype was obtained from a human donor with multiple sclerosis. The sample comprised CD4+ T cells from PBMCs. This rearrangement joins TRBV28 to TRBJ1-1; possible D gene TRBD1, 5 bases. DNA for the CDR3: TGTGCCAGCAGTTTAGGGGCTACGAACACTGAAGCTTTCTTT. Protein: CASSLGATNTEAFF.